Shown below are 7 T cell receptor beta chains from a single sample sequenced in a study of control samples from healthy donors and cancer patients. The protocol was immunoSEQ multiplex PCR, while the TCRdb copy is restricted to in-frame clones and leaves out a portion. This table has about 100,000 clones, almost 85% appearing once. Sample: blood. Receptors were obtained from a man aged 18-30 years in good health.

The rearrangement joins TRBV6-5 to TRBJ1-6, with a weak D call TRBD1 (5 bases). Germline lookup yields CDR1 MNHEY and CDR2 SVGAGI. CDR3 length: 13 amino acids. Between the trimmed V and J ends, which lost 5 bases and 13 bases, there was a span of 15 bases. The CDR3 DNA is TGTGCCAGCAGTACGCCAGGGCGGAGGCCCCTCCACTTT. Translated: CASSTPGRRPLHF.

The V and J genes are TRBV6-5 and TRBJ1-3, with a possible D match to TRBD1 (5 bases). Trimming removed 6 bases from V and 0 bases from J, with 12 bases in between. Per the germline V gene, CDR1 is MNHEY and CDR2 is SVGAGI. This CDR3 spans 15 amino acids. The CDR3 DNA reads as TGTGCCAGCAGCAAGAGGGGTTACTCTGGAAACACCATATATTTT. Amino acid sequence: CASSKRGYSGNTIYF.

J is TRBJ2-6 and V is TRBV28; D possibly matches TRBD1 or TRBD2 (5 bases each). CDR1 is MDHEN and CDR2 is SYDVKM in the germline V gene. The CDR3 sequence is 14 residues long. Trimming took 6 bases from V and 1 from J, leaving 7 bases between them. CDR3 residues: CASSWGSGANVLTF. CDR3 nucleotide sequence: TGTGCCAGCAGCTGGGGGTCTGGGGCCAACGTCCTGACTTTC.

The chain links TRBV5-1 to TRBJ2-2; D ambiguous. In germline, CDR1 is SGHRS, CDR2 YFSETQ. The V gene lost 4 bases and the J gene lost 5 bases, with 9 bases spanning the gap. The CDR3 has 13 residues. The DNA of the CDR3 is TGCGCCAGCAGCCCCAGGTCTACCGGGGAGCTGTTTTTT. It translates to CASSPRSTGELFF.

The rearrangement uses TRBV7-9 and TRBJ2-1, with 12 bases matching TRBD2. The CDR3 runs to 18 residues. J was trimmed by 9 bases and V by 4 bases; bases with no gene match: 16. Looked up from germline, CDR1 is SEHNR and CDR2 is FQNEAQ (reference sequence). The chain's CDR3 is CASSSLDFLAGGRSEQFF. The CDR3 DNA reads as TGTGCCAGCAGCTCTCTCGACTTCCTAGCGGGGGGGCGGAGTGAGCAGTTCTTC.

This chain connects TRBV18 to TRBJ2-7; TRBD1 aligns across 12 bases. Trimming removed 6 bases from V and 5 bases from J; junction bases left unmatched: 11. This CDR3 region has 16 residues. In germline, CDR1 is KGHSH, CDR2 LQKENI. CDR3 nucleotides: TGTGCCAGCTCGCCCACTCGGGGGACAGGGGGCCACGAGCAGTACTTC. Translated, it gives CASSPTRGTGGHEQYF.

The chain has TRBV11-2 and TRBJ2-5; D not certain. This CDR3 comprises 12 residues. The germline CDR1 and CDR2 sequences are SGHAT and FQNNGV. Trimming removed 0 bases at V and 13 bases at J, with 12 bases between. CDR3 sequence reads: CASSLDRRSPYF. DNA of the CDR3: TGTGCCAGCAGCTTAGATCGGCGCTCCCCGTACTTC.